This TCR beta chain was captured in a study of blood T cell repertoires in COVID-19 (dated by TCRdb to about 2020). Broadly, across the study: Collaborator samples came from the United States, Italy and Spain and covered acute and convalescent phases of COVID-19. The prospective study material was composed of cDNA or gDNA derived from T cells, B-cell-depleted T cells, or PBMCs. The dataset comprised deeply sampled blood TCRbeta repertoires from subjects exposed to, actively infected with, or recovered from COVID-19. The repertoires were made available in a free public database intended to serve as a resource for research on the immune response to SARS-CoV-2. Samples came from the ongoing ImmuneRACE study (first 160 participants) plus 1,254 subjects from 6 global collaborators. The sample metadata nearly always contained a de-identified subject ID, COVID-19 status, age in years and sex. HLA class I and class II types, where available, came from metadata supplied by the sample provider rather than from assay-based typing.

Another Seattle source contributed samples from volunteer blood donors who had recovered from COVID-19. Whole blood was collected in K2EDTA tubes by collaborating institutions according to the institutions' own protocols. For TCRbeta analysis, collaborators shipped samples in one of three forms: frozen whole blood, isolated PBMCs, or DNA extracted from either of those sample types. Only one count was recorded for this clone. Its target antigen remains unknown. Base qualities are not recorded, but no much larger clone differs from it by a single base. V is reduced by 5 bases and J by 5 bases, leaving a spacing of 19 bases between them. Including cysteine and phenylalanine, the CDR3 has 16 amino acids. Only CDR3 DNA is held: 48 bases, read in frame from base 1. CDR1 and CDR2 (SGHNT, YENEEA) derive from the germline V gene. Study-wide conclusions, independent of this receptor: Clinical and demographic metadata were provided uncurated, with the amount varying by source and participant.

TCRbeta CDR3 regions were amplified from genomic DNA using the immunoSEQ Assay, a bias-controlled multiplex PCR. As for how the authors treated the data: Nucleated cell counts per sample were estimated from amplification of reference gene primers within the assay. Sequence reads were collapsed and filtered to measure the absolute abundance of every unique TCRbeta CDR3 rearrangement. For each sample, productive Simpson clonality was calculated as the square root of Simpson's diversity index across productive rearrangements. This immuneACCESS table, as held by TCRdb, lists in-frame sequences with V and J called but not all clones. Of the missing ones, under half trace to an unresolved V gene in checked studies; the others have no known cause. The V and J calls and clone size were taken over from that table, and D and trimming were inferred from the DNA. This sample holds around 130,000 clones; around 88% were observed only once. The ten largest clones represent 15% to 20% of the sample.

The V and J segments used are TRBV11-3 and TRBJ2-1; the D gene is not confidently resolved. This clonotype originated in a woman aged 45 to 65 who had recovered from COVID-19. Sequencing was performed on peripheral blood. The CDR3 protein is CASSPGLRSGNNEQFF. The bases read TGTGCCAGCAGCCCCGGCCTCCGTTCGGGTAACAATGAGCAGTTCTTC.